This is a list of T cell receptor beta chains from one sample in a study of blood T cells in healthy people across ages. TCRdb re-called the 5' RACE reads through MiXCR, storing one row per CDR3 protein. The table lists roughly 1.6 million distinct CDR3 sequences, 30% to 40% of them singletons. Material for sequencing was blood. Receptor source: a woman younger than 45 in good health. Both conserved end residues are part of each CDR3. D genes are given only for firm matches. Clone size is stated in some rows and not others, as once, few, many or a class when expanded.

V	J	size	D	DNA	CDR3
TRBV6-5	TRBJ1-4	few	-	TGTGCCAGCAGTTACTCTTCACACGGGAATGAAAAACTGTTTTTT	CASSYSSHGNEKLFF
TRBV20-1	TRBJ2-1	few	TRBD2	TGCAGTGCTGACAAAACTAGCGGGGCGAACAATGAGCAGTTCTTC	CSADKTSGANNEQFF
TRBV5-1	TRBJ1-1	few	-	TGCGCCAGCACCATTAAGGCGGTGAACACTGAAGCTTTCTTT	CASTIKAVNTEAFF
TRBV9	TRBJ1-6	-	-	TGTGCCAGCAGCGTAGGGGGCGCCTATAATTCACCCCTCCACTTT	CASSVGGAYNSPLHF
TRBV3-1	TRBJ2-1	few	-	TGTGCCAGCAGCCAACGCCAGGGCAATGAGCAGTTCTTC	CASSQRQGNEQFF
TRBV13	TRBJ2-1	few	TRBD2	TGTGCCAGCAGCTTAGGCCGGACTAGCGGGAGGAGCTCCTACAATGAGCAGTTCTTC	CASSLGRTSGRSSYNEQFF
TRBV9	TRBJ2-7	few	-	TGTGCCAGCAGCGGGTATCGAGGAGTTCAGTACTTC	CASSGYRGVQYF
TRBV7-6	TRBJ2-1	-	TRBD2	TGTGCCAGCAGCCTCCTCAGCGGGATCAATGAGCAGTTCTTC	CASSLLSGINEQFF
TRBV28	TRBJ2-6	-	-	TGTGCCAGCAGCTCCGGGCAGGGGTACTCTGGGGCCAACGTCCTGACTTTC	CASSSGQGYSGANVLTF
TRBV10-3	TRBJ1-2	once	TRBD1	TGTGCCATCAGTGAGGGACAGGGTCGGGACTCTAACTATGGCTACACCTTC	CAISEGQGRDSNYGYTF
TRBV5-6	TRBJ2-3	many	TRBD2	TGTGCCAGCAGTCCCGTTACGGGAGGGGGCACAGATACGCAGTATTTT	CASSPVTGGGTDTQYF
TRBV29-1	TRBJ2-1	-	-	TGCAGCGCTTTCCTTGTCGGCATTTTATTCTCGGAGCAGTTCTTC	CSAFLVGILFSEQFF
TRBV6-5	TRBJ2-1	-	-	TGTGCCAGCAGTTACGGAAAGGACCTGCCCTCCTACAATGAGCAGTTCTTC	CASSYGKDLPSYNEQFF
TRBV30	TRBJ2-3	-	-	TGTGCCTGGGAGGTCCGGAACACAGATACGCAGTATTTT	CAWEVRNTDTQYF
TRBV5-1	TRBJ2-1	-	-	TGCGCCAGCAGCCAGACTGAAGGGGGGATGGAGCAGTTCTTC	CASSQTEGGMEQFF
TRBV10-3	TRBJ2-1	few	-	TGTGCCATCAGTGAGTCGCGGGGAACGTACAATGAGCAGTTCTTC	CAISESRGTYNEQFF